One and the same sample provided the 9 T cell receptor beta chains below, sequenced in a study of T-cell reconstitution after alpha-beta-depleted transplantation in children. This sample's TCRbeta library carried unique molecular identifier barcodes. TCRdb itself ran the PCR reads through MiXCR, one entry per CDR3 protein. Here the sample spans 500,000 to 650,000 distinct CDR3 sequences, roughly 11% being singletons. Sequencing used PBMCs, mostly from graft donor cells, obtained 180 days after TCRalphabeta/CD19-depleted stem cell transplant. These receptors originate from a female patient aged 2-9 years who had a stem cell transplant for aplastic anemia, so the T cells may come from the graft donor.

The rearrangement joins TRBV18 to TRBJ2-5; TRBD2 is a possible D gene (5 bases). The CDR3 runs 17 residues. Germline values: CDR1 KGHSH, CDR2 LQKENI. Trimming stripped 1 base from V and 2 bases from J, with 17 bases between. CDR3 sequence (DNA): TGTGCCAGCTCACCACGGATCGGGGATATTCGACAAGAGACCCAGTACTTC. The encoded protein is CASSPRIGDIRQETQYF.

The V gene is TRBV7-2, the J gene TRBJ1-5; a possible D gene is TRBD1 (5 bases). The V gene's germline CDR1 is SGHTA and CDR2 FQGNSA. The CDR3 totals 15 residues. The ends were cut back, 5 bases at V and 2 bases at J, with 13 bases in the middle. Here the CDR3 DNA reads TGTGCCAGCAGCGGAACGGGACCGCGCAATCAGCCCCAGCATTTT. This gives the protein CASSGTGPRNQPQHF.

The chain has TRBV12-3 or TRBV12-4 and TRBJ2-7; 8 bases are shared with TRBD2. The CDR3 is made up of 15 amino acids. The J segment lost 2 bases and the V segment lost 1 base, leaving 4 bases of the junction unmatched. The CDR3: CASSLGRGETYEQYF. The CDR3 DNA reads TGTGCCAGCAGTTTAGGGCGGGGGGAGACCTACGAGCAGTACTTC.

This clonotype was seen at least ten times. CDR3 coding DNA: TGCGCCAGCACCTTCCACGAGCAGTACGTC. Translating it yields CASTFHEQYV. The chain employs TRBV5-1 and TRBJ2-7, with unresolved D. V was cut by 6 bases and J by 5 bases, with 6 bases left in between. This CDR3 is 10 amino acids long. Per germline, CDR1 SGHRS and CDR2 YFSETQ.

This chain connects TRBV29-1 to TRBJ2-1; 16 nucleotides line up with TRBD2. Germline CDR1 reads SQVTM; CDR2 reads ANQGSEA. V lost 6 bases and J lost 8; bases outside the gene matches: 10. This CDR3 has 16 amino acids. Here the CDR3 DNA reads TGCAGCGTAGCTACCGGGACTAGCGGGAGGGCCTATGAGCAGTTCTTC. Its translation is CSVATGTSGRAYEQFF.

The chain is built from TRBV15 and TRBJ2-1; 7 bases map to TRBD2. CDR1 is LNHNV and CDR2 is YYDKDF in the germline V gene (reference sequence). The junction had 9 bases not matched to a gene; V was cut back by 5 bases and J by 2 bases. The CDR3 extends over 16 amino acids. The CDR3 nucleotides read TGTGCCACCAGCGGGCACGGGGCGGGAGCCTACAATGAGCAGTTCTTC. It encodes CATSGHGAGAYNEQFF.

This clonotype was counted between two and nine times. CDR3 sequence: CASSQGGGSFAGELFF. The CDR3 DNA is TGCGCCAGCAGCCAGGGGGGCGGGAGTTTTGCCGGGGAGCTGTTTTTT. The chain couples TRBV4-3 to TRBJ2-2; possibly TRBD2 for D (7 bases). CDR1 and CDR2 from the germline V gene are LGHNA and YSLEER. V was clipped by 3 bases and J by 6 bases, with 17 bases between them. This CDR3 is 16 amino acids long.

A few counts support this clonotype. V usage is TRBV20-1 and J usage is TRBJ1-1, with D tentatively TRBD1 (5 bases). V lost 3 bases, J lost 4 bases, and 12 bases lay in between. The germline gives CDR1 DFQATT, CDR2 SNEGSKA (reference sequence). The CDR3 covers 13 residues. CDR3 amino acids: CSASGRAITEAFF. In nucleotides, the CDR3 is TGCAGTGCTAGCGGCAGGGCGATCACTGAAGCTTTCTTT.

This clonotype was recorded once. The V and J genes are TRBV11-3 and TRBJ2-1; D may be TRBD1 or TRBD2 (5 bases each). V shed 1 base and J shed 5 bases, with 12 bases lying between them. The CDR3 length is 15 residues. Germline loops: CDR1 SGHNT, CDR2 YENEEA. CDR3 amino acids: CASSLVRDGNNEQFF. In DNA form, the CDR3 reads TGTGCCAGCAGCTTAGTCCGGGACGGGAACAATGAGCAGTTCTTC.